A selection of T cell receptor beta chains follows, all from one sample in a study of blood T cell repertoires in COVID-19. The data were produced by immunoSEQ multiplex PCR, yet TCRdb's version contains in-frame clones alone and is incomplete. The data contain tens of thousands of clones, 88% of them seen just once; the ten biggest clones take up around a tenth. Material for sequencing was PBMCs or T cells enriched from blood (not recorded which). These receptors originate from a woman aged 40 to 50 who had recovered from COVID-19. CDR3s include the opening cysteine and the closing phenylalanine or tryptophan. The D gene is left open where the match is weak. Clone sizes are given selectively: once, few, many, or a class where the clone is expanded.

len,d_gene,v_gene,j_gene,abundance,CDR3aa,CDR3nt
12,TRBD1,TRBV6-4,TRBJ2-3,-,CASSVGQGTQYF,TGTGCCAGCAGTGTCGGACAGGGGACGCAGTATTTT
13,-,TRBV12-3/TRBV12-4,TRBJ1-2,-,CASSPRGSEGYTF,TGTGCCAGCAGTCCCAGGGGAAGTGAGGGCTACACCTTC
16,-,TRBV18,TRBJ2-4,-,CASSPPRVGAKNIQYF,TGTGCCAGCTCACCACCCAGGGTCGGGGCCAAAAACATTCAGTACTTC
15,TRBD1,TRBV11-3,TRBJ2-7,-,CASSRPGQSSYEQYF,TGTGCCAGCAGCCGACCGGGACAGAGTTCCTACGAGCAGTACTTC
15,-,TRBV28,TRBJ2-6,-,CASSQVRYGANVLTF,TGTGCCAGCAGTCAAGTACGCTATGGGGCCAACGTCCTGACTTTC
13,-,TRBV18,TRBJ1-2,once,CASSEQGNDGYTF,TGTGCCAGCTCGGAGCAGGGGAACGATGGCTACACCTTC
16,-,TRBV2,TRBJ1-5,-,CASSEINTNSNQPQHF,TGTGCCAGCAGTGAGATTAATACAAATAGCAATCAGCCCCAGCATTTT
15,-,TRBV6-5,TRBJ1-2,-,CASSSFGGSSYGYTF,TGTGCCAGCAGTTCCTTCGGGGGGTCTAGCTATGGCTACACCTTC
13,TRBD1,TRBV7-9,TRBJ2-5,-,CASRRQGEETQYF,TGTGCCAGCAGACGACAGGGTGAGGAGACCCAGTACTTC
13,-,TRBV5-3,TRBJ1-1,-,CARSRKSDTEAFF,TGTGCCAGAAGCCGGAAGAGCGACACTGAAGCTTTCTTT
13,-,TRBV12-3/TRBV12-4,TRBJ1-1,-,CASSSGVNTEAFF,TGTGCCAGCAGTAGCGGGGTAAACACTGAAGCTTTCTTT
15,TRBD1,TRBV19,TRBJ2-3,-,CASSAGTGVGDTQYF,TGTGCCAGTAGCGCCGGGACAGGGGTAGGAGATACGCAGTATTTT
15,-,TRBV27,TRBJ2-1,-,CASSLGGWGYNEQFF,TGTGCCAGCAGTCTAGGGGGTTGGGGTTACAATGAGCAGTTCTTC
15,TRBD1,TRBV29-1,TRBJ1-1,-,CSVERRGQGNTEAFF,TGCAGCGTAGAACGGAGGGGACAGGGGAACACTGAAGCTTTCTTT
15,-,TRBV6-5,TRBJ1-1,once,CAEQPVGSMNTEAFF,TGTGCCGAACAACCGGTCGGGAGCATGAACACTGAAGCTTTCTTT
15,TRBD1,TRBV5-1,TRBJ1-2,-,CASSQGTAALYGYTF,TGCGCCAGCAGCCAAGGGACAGCAGCACTCTATGGCTACACCTTC
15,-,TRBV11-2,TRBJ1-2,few,CASSLGRGGLYGYTF,TGTGCCAGCAGCTTAGGCCGGGGAGGGCTGTATGGCTACACCTTC
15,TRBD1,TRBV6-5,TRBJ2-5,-,CASSYRGTGLETQYF,TGTGCCAGCAGTTACAGGGGGACAGGGCTGGAGACCCAGTACTTC
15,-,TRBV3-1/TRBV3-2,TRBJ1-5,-,CASSPTHNSNQPQHF,TGTGCCAGCAGCCCGACACACAATAGCAATCAGCCCCAGCATTTT
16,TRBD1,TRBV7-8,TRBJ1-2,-,CASSLRGTGVQYGYTF,TGTGCCAGCAGCTTAAGAGGTACAGGGGTTCAGTATGGCTACACCTTC
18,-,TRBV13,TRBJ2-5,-,CASSSSLRRGGSRETQYF,TGTGCCAGCAGCTCATCGCTTCGGCGAGGGGGAAGCCGGGAGACCCAGTACTTC
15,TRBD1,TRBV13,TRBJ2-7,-,CASSEPGQGNHEQYF,TGTGCCAGCAGCGAACCGGGACAGGGTAACCACGAGCAGTACTTC
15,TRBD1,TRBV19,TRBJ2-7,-,CASSRSGTGNNEQYF,TGTGCCAGTAGTCGATCCGGGACAGGGAACAACGAGCAGTACTTC
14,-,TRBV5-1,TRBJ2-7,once,CASSLGSLTYEQYF,TGCGCCAGCAGCTTGGGCAGTTTAACCTACGAGCAGTACTTC
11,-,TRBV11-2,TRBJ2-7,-,CASSRTYEQYF,TGTGCCAGCAGCCGAACATACGAGCAGTACTTC
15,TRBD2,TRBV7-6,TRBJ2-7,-,CASSLGTSGNYEQYF,TGTGCCAGCAGCTTAGGTACTAGCGGTAACTACGAGCAGTACTTC
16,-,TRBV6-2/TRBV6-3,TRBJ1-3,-,CASSSSDSLRRNTIYF,-
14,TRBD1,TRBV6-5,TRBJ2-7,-,CASSQTGGWYEQYF,TGTGCCAGCAGCCAGACAGGGGGCTGGTACGAGCAGTACTTC
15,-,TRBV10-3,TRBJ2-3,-,CAISEISGSTDTQYF,TGTGCCATCAGTGAGATCAGCGGAAGCACAGATACGCAGTATTTT
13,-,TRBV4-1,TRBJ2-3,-,CASSPESTDTQYF,TGCGCCAGCAGCCCGGAGAGCACAGATACGCAGTATTTT
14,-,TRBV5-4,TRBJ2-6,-,CASSPDSGANVLTF,TGTGCCAGCAGCCCAGACTCTGGGGCCAACGTCCTGACTTTC
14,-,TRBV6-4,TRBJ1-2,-,CASSDPRVSYGYTF,TGTGCCAGCAGTGATCCCAGGGTCTCCTATGGCTACACCTTC
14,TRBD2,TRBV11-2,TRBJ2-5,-,CASSRRGDGETQYF,TGTGCCAGCAGCCGACGGGGGGACGGGGAGACCCAGTACTTC
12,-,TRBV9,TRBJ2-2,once,CASSVATGELFF,TGTGCCAGCAGCGTAGCTACCGGGGAGCTGTTTTTT
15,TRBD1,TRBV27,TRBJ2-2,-,CASSPGQGATGELFF,TGTGCCAGCAGTCCGGGACAGGGGGCAACCGGGGAGCTGTTTTTT
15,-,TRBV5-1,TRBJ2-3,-,CASNNGQIITDTQYF,TGCGCCAGCAACAACGGACAGATAATCACAGATACGCAGTATTTT
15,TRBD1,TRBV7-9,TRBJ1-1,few,CASSLGGQGAPEAFF,TGTGCCAGCAGCCTGGGCGGACAGGGGGCTCCTGAAGCTTTCTTT
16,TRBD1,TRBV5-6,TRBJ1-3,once,CASSLEGQAAGNTIYF,TGTGCCAGCAGCTTGGAGGGACAGGCAGCTGGAAACACCATATATTTT
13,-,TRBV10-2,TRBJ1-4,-,CASRRNTNEKLFF,TGCGCCAGCAGGAGGAATACTAATGAAAAACTGTTTTTT
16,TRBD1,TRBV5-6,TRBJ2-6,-,CASGGTGSSGANVLTF,TGTGCCAGCGGGGGGACAGGGTCCTCTGGGGCCAACGTCCTGACTTTC
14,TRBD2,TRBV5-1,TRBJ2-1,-,CASSPGLAENEQFF,TGCGCCAGCAGCCCGGGACTAGCGGAGAATGAGCAGTTCTTC
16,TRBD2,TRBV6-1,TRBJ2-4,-,CASSETPGGAKNIQYF,TGTGCCAGCAGTGAAACCCCGGGGGGAGCCAAAAACATTCAGTACTTC
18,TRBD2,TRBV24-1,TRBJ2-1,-,CATSDSPGGHSPYNEQFF,TGTGCCACCAGTGACTCCCCGGGGGGTCACTCACCTTACAATGAGCAGTTCTTC
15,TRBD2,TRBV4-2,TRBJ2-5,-,CASSQERGGQETQYF,TGTGCCAGCAGCCAAGAGCGGGGGGGCCAAGAGACCCAGTACTTC
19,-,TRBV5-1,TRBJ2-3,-,CASSAGTWWSGGPPDTQYF,TGCGCCAGCAGCGCTGGCACGTGGTGGAGCGGAGGCCCCCCAGATACGCAGTATTTT
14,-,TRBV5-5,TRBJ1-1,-,CASSLGDMNTEAFF,TGTGCCAGCAGCTTAGGGGACATGAACACTGAAGCTTTCTTT
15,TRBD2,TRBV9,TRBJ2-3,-,CASSVQRGPTDTQYF,TGTGCCAGCAGCGTTCAGCGGGGCCCCACAGATACGCAGTATTTT
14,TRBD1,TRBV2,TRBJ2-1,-,CASSPPGQGDEQFF,TGTGCCAGCAGTCCCCCGGGACAGGGTGATGAGCAGTTCTTC
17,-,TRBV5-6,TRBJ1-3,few,CASSFFTQGFSGNTIYF,TGTGCCAGCAGCTTTTTCACTCAGGGCTTCTCTGGAAACACCATATATTTT
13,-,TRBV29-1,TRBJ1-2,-,CSVEDWRGRGYTF,TGCAGCGTTGAAGATTGGAGGGGACGTGGCTACACCTTC
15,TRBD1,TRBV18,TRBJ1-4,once,CASSPDQGADEKLFF,TGTGCCAGCTCACCCGATCAGGGGGCGGATGAAAAACTGTTTTTT
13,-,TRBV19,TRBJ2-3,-,CASSWTYTDTQYF,TGTGCCAGTAGTTGGACTTACACAGATACGCAGTATTTT
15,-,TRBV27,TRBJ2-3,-,CASSLGNRGTDTQYF,TGTGCCAGCAGCCTGGGGAACAGGGGCACAGATACGCAGTATTTT
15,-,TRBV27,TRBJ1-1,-,CASSSTIRGNTEAFF,TGTGCCAGCAGTTCGACGATCCGGGGTAACACTGAAGCTTTCTTT